Each of the 4 T cell receptor beta chains below was sequenced from the same sample in a study of neurological immune-mediated disorders. One entry per CDR3 protein results from TCRdb running MiXCR on the 5' RACE reads. This sample has some 46,000 distinct CDR3 sequences; 3.5% to 5.5% occur once, and the top ten carry roughly 5.6%. What was sequenced was PBMCs. These receptor sequences come from a woman aged 55-70 years with multiple sclerosis.

The table lists this clonotype with many counts. The chain combines TRBV20-1 with TRBJ1-1, with D perhaps matching TRBD1 (5 bases). The CDR3 loop spans 12 amino acids. Germline CDR1 and CDR2: DFQATT and SNEGSKA (reference sequence). Trimming cost V 3 bases and J 4 bases, with 9 bases left between them. The CDR3 DNA sequence: TGCAGTGCTAGGGGGCCCAGCACTGAAGCTTTCTTT. It codes for CSARGPSTEAFF.

In this sample, this clonotype turned up many times. This sequence joins TRBV5-1 and TRBJ2-1; a weak D match, TRBD2 (7 bases). The germline gives CDR1 SGHRS, CDR2 YFSETQ. Between the trimmed V and J ends, which lost 0 bases and 8 bases, there was a span of 9 bases. This CDR3 is built from 13 residues. CDR3 in DNA: TGCGCCAGCAGCTTGGGGGGGGGCTATGAGCAGTTCTTC. This gives the protein CASSLGGGYEQFF.

The rearrangement uses TRBV3-1 and TRBJ2-7; D gene uncertain. The germline V and J ends were trimmed by 6 bases and 0 bases, with 18 bases remaining between them. The CDR3 loop spans 16 amino acids. Germline CDR1 reads LGHDT; CDR2 reads YNNKEL (reference sequence). CDR3 residues: CASRLVKDGSSYEQYV. The CDR3 DNA follows: TGTGCCAGCAGACTGGTCAAGGACGGAAGCTCCTACGAGCAGTACGTC.

The chain uses TRBV7-3 and TRBJ2-2, with D unclear. The CDR3 totals 14 residues. The V and J ends lost 4 bases and 5 bases respectively, with 11 bases between them. Germline V gene lookup returns CDR1 SGHTA and CDR2 FQGTGA. CDR3 sequence (DNA): TGTGCCAGCAGCTCAAATGCTCGGACCGGGGAGCTGTTTTTT. Encoded protein: CASSSNARTGELFF.